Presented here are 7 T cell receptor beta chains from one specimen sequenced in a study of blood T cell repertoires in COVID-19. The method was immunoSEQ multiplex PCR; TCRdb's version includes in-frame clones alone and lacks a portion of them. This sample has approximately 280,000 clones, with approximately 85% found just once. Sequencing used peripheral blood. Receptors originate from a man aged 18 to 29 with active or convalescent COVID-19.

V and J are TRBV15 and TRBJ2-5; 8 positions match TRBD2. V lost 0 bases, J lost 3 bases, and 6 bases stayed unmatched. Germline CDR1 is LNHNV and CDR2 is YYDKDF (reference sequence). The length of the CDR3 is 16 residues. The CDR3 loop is CATSRDGGGLEETQYF. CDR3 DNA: TGTGCCACCAGCAGAGATGGCGGGGGGCTAGAAGAGACCCAGTACTTC.

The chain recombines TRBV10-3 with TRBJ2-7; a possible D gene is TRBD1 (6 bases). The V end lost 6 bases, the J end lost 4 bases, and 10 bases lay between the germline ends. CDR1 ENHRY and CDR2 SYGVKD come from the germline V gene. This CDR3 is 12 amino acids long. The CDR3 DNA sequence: TGTGCCATCAGGACAGGCTCATACGAGCAGTACTTC. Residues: CAIRTGSYEQYF.

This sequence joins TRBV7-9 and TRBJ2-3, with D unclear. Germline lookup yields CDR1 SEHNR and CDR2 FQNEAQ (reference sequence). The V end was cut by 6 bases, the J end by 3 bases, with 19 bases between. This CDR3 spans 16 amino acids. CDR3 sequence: CASSYLPSYGTDTQYF. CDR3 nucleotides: TGTGCCAGCAGTTACCTGCCGTCCTACGGGACAGATACGCAGTATTTT. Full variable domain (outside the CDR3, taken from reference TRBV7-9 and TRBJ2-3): DTGVSQNPRHKITKRGQNVTFRCDPISEHNRLYWYRQTLGQGPEFLTYFQNEAQLEKSRLLSDRFSAERPKGSFSTLEIQRTEQGDSAMYLCASSYLPSYGTDTQYFGPGTRLTVL.

CDR3 loop: CASSWGQGRPTNEKLFF. In DNA, the CDR3 is TGCGCCAGCAGTTGGGGACAGGGGAGGCCAACTAATGAAAAACTGTTTTTT. This rearrangement joins TRBV5-1 to TRBJ1-4; 10 nucleotides align to TRBD1. Germline assignment: CDR1 SGHRS and CDR2 YFSETQ. The CDR3 sequence is 17 residues long. After removal of 5 bases from V and 0 bases from J, the junction contained 7 bases not matched to a gene.

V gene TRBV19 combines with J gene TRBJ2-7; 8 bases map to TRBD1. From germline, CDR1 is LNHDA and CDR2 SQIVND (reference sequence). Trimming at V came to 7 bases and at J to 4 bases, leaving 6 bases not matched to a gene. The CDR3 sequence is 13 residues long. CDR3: CASIGTGPYEQYF. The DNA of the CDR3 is TGTGCCAGTATCGGGACAGGTCCTTACGAGCAGTACTTC.

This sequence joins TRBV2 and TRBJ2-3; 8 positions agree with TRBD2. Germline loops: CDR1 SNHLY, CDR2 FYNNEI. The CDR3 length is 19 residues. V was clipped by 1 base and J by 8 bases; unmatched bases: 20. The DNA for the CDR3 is TGTGCCAGCAGTGAAGGATACGATACGGGGCGGGGGGCCCAAAGTACGCAGTATTTT. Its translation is CASSEGYDTGRGAQSTQYF.

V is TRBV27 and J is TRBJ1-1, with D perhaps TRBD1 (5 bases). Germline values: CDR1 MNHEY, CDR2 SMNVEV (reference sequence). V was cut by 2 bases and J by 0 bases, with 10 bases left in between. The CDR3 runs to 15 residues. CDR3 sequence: CASSLTARVNTEAFF. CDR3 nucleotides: TGTGCCAGCAGTTTAACCGCCAGGGTGAACACTGAAGCTTTCTTT.